This entry describes one TCR beta chain. Its antigen remains unknown. Germline lookup yields CDR1 SGHRS and CDR2 YFSETQ. The CDR3 totals 16 residues. The data are from a study of regulatory T cells in long-lasting Graves disease. To make TCR beta libraries, researchers used iRepertoire HTBI primers and Arm-PCR of CDR3 regions. In the authors' workflow: Sample data revealed fewer than 70 TRBV and 14 TRBJ segments. TCRdb re-called the multiplex PCR reads with MiXCR, one entry per CDR3 protein. TCRdb, rather than the study authors, made the V and J calls. Here the sample spans more than 650,000 distinct CDR3 sequences, about 32% being singletons. Notes on the study in general: Persistent disease was associated with favored TRBV28 usage and with favored use of TRBJ1-2 and TRBJ2-5. Limited samples may have lowered accuracy. Study of thyroid tissue was not done, with only peripheral blood studied.

Time point here: persistent/refractory GD, antithyroid drugs over 5 years with positive TRAb. The authors made the TCR library using RNA they extracted from PBMCs. The chain couples TRBV5-1 to TRBJ2-7; TRBD2 matches at 12 bases. The end of the DNA fits TRBJ2-5 better, so the J call may be wrong. Sequences were derived from peripheral blood mononuclear cells (PBMCs), sampled when the disease was refractory, from a patient treated with antithyroid drugs. The TCR originated in a female donor with Graves disease. CDR3 sequence reads: CASSLGLAGVFETQYF. In nucleotides, the CDR3 is TGCGCCAGCAGCTTGGGACTAGCGGGAGTCTTCGAGACCCAGTACTTC.